What follows is one T cell receptor beta chain and its context. The antigen is not known. A multiplex PCR was run with 60 Vbeta primers and 13 Jbeta primers. Assay used: immunoSEQ multiplex PCR; TCRdb lists only in-frame clones, some missing. In total, the table holds approximately 34,000 clones. The sample is drawn from a study of cytomegalovirus exposure and HLA in healthy donors. Regarding the study as a whole: After further analysis at a later stage, 16,951 TCR beta sequences were associated with HLA alleles at 0.05 false discovery rate.

This CDR3 is built from 14 residues. Per the germline V gene, CDR1 is PRHDT and CDR2 is FYEKMQ (reference sequence). V dropped 3 bases and J dropped 6 bases, with 11 bases sitting between them. The clonotype originates from a woman aged 35 to 49 in good health and CMV-seropositive. V and J are TRBV13 and TRBJ2-2, with a possible D match to TRBD2 (6 bases). The material sequenced was PBMCs. The CDR3 is CASSFPSGAGELFF. Written as DNA, the CDR3 is TGTGCCAGCAGCTTCCCGTCGGGGGCCGGGGAGCTGTTTTTT.